These 3 T cell receptor beta chains came from one sample sequenced in a study of shared clonotypes between healthy human individuals. Some clones are missing from TCRdb's copy, which holds only in-frame ones; the method was immunoSEQ multiplex PCR. The table lists a few million clones, over 90% of them singletons. Sequencing used naive CD4+ T cells from PBMCs. Subset indicated: CD45RA+ positively selected. The receptors here all came from a man between 18 and 35 years old in good health. Some clones in this sample may be carry-over from other donors' samples.

The J gene is TRBJ1-4, the V gene TRBV7-2; D might be TRBD1 (6 bases). The CDR3 runs 15 residues. Trimming removed 4 bases at V and 6 bases at J, with 15 bases between. CDR1 SGHTA and CDR2 FQGNSA come from the germline V gene. CDR3: CASSSRQVPDEKLFF. In nucleotides, the CDR3 is TGTGCCAGCAGCTCTAGACAGGTACCGGATGAAAAACTGTTTTTT.

V usage is TRBV28 and J usage is TRBJ2-1; D is perhaps TRBD2 (6 bases). CDR3 length: 17 amino acids. The germline V and J ends were trimmed by 5 bases and 8 bases, with 25 bases remaining between them. The germline CDR1 and CDR2 sequences are MDHEN and SYDVKM. In DNA, the CDR3 is TGTGCCAGCAGTCCCTCAAGCGGGCGAGGGAGGTACGATGAGCAGTTCTTC. It codes for CASSPSSGRGRYDEQFF. The variable domain in full, completed from reference TRBV28 and TRBJ2-1, reads DVKVTQSSRYLVKRTGEKVFLECVQDMDHENMFWYRQDPGLGLRLIYFSYDVKMKEKGDIPEGYSVSREKKERFSLILESASTNQTSMYLCASSPSSGRGRYDEQFFGPGTRLTVL.

Written as DNA, the CDR3 is TGTGCCAGCAGCATTGGGGAGAGGATAGGGCAGTATTTT. This translates into CASSIGERIGQYF. The chain employs TRBV5-4 and TRBJ2-3; D possibly corresponds to TRBD2 (5 bases). Trimming took off 4 bases at V and 11 bases at J, with 17 bases between the two ends. CDR3 length: 13 amino acids. Germline values: CDR1 SGHNT, CDR2 YYREEE (reference sequence).